These 19 T cell receptor beta chains were sequenced from one sample in a study of T-cell reconstitution after alpha-beta-depleted transplantation in children. A library of TCRbeta sequences, prepared with unique molecular identifiers, was generated. From the PCR reads, TCRdb called clonotypes with MiXCR, one entry per CDR3 protein. Of roughly 100,000 distinct CDR3 sequences listed, 4.5% to 7.5% are singletons. The specimen comprised PBMCs, mostly from graft donor cells, sampled 60 days after TCRalphabeta/CD19-depleted stem cell transplant. The receptor set was obtained from a female patient between 2 and 10 years old who had a stem cell transplant for Fanconi anemia, so the T cells may come from the graft donor.

There are many counts of this clonotype. The rearrangement joins TRBV2 to TRBJ2-3, with a tentative D call TRBD2 (6 bases). CDR3 length: 17 residues. Germline V gene data show CDR1 as SNHLY and CDR2 as FYNNEI. Between the trimmed V and J ends, which lost 6 bases and 2 bases, there was a span of 21 bases. The CDR3 loop reads CASRVPDWGLLTDTQYF. CDR3 DNA: TGTGCCAGCAGAGTTCCTGATTGGGGACTTCTCACAGATACGCAGTATTTT.

The rearrangement links TRBV21-1 to TRBJ2-7. TRBV21-1 is a pseudogene locus. The CDR3 covers 17 residues. The chain's CDR3 is CASSKNRTGICSYEQYF. Here the CDR3 DNA reads TGTGCCAGCAGCAAGAATCGAACGGGGATCTGCTCCTACGAGCAGTACTTC.

This clonotype was found many times. This sequence joins TRBV11-3 and TRBJ2-7; the match to TRBD1 covers 8 bases. The CDR3 loop spans 13 amino acids. Looked up from germline, CDR1 is SGHNT and CDR2 is YENEEA. Trimming cost V 4 bases and J 3 bases; bases outside gene matches: 2. The CDR3 DNA reads as TGTGCCAGCAGCTCGGACAGGGACTACGAGCAGTACTTC. It translates to CASSSDRDYEQYF.

In this sample, this clonotype turned up many times. The rearrangement uses TRBV7-9 and TRBJ1-2, with a possible D match to TRBD1 (5 bases). This CDR3 has 12 residues. Germline loops: CDR1 SEHNR, CDR2 FQNEAQ (reference sequence). V was trimmed by 5 bases and J by 2 bases, leaving 6 bases between them. CDR3 loop: CASSKGNYGYTF. CDR3 DNA sequence: TGTGCCAGCAGCAAGGGGAACTATGGCTACACCTTC.

This rearrangement joins TRBV3-1 to TRBJ1-2; a possible D gene is TRBD1 (5 bases). This CDR3 region has 15 residues. V lost 1 base to trimming and J lost 0 bases, with 9 bases between them. The germline V gene encodes CDR1 LGHDT and CDR2 YNNKEL (reference sequence). In DNA form, the CDR3 reads TGTGCCAGCAGCCAAGTGGGGCAGGCTAACTATGGCTACACCTTC. Translation: CASSQVGQANYGYTF.

This clonotype was seen ten or more times. The V and J genes are TRBV24-1 and TRBJ2-5, with 9 bases that match TRBD2. J gave up 2 bases and V 5 bases, and 5 bases lay outside the gene matches. The CDR3 totals 15 residues. The V gene's germline CDR1 is KGHDR and CDR2 SFDVKD. The CDR3 region has the DNA TGTGCCACCAGTGGCAATAGCGGGAGACAAGAGACCCAGTACTTC. Protein: CATSGNSGRQETQYF.

This rearrangement joins TRBV18 to TRBJ2-3, with 10 bases matching TRBD2. CDR3 length: 15 residues. V lost 3 bases and J lost 10; bases outside the gene matches: 10. Germline V lookup: CDR1 KGHSH, CDR2 LQKENI. The CDR3 nucleotides are TGTGCCAGCTCACCGCCGAGCGGGAGGGCCGGTGCGCAGTATTTT. This encodes CASSPPSGRAGAQYF.

The chain joins TRBV11-3 to TRBJ2-1; 8 bases align to TRBD1. The length of the CDR3 is 15 residues. Per germline, CDR1 SGHNT and CDR2 YENEEA. After removal of 5 bases from V and 1 base from J, the junction contained 4 bases not matched to a gene. CDR3 loop: CASSIGQGSYNEQFF. CDR3 DNA sequence: TGTGCCAGCAGCATCGGACAGGGTTCCTACAATGAGCAGTTCTTC.

This clonotype was detected ten times or more. The gene calls are TRBV20-1 and TRBJ2-7, with D possibly matching TRBD1 (5 bases). Trimming pared 3 bases from V and 0 bases from J, leaving 12 bases between. CDR3 length: 14 amino acids. Looked up from germline, CDR1 is DFQATT and CDR2 is SNEGSKA (reference sequence). The CDR3 DNA is TGCAGTGCTAGTGCCCCGACAGACTCCTACGAGCAGTACTTC. The encoded protein is CSASAPTDSYEQYF.

This clonotype was seen a few times. The chain combines TRBV27 with TRBJ2-2, with D maybe TRBD2 (5 bases). Trimming took 2 bases from V and 4 from J, leaving 11 bases between them. Germline values: CDR1 MNHEY, CDR2 SMNVEV (reference sequence). CDR3 length equals 15 residues. This CDR3 is CASSLGLAVTGELFF. In DNA, the CDR3 is TGTGCCAGCAGTTTAGGGCTAGCAGTCACCGGGGAGCTGTTTTTT.

This clonotype was seen at least ten times. The V and J genes are TRBV2 and TRBJ2-7; a possible D gene is TRBD1 (6 bases). Germline CDR1 SNHLY, CDR2 FYNNEI. CDR3 length equals 14 residues. V shed 8 bases and J shed 5 bases, with 19 bases lying between them. The CDR3 is CASWSGTPVHEQYF. CDR3 sequence (DNA): TGTGCCAGCTGGTCCGGGACACCGGTCCACGAGCAGTACTTC.

This clonotype was observed at least ten times. V usage is TRBV3-1 and J usage is TRBJ2-3, with D perhaps TRBD1 or TRBD2 (5 bases each). The V gene's germline CDR1 is LGHDT and CDR2 YNNKEL (reference sequence). Trimming shortened V by 3 bases and J by 3 bases, and 13 bases separated the two germline ends. CDR3 size: 15 residues. The CDR3 nucleotides read TGTGCCAGCAGCCATGGGGACGGTTATACAGATACGCAGTATTTT. It specifies CASSHGDGYTDTQYF.

In this sample, this clonotype turned up a few times. CDR3 amino acids: CASSELRQGGEKLFF. In DNA, the CDR3 is TGTGCCAGCAGTGAATTGAGACAGGGAGGTGAAAAACTGTTTTTT. The chain is built from TRBV6-1 and TRBJ1-4, with 7 bases aligning to TRBD1. Germline V gene data show CDR1 as MNHNS and CDR2 as SASEGT. The V gene end was trimmed by 2 bases and the J gene end by 7 bases; junction bases not matched to a gene: 7. This CDR3 is 15 amino acids long.

This clonotype was counted ten times or more. V and J are TRBV3-1 and TRBJ2-5; 10 nucleotides line up with TRBD2. The V gene end was trimmed by 6 bases and the J gene end by 5 bases; junction bases not matched to a gene: 6. Germline assignment: CDR1 LGHDT and CDR2 YNNKEL (reference sequence). The length of the CDR3 is 14 residues. The CDR3: CASSRTSGGETQYF. The CDR3, as DNA: TGTGCCAGCAGTCGGACTAGCGGAGGGGAGACCCAGTACTTC.

This clonotype was seen many times. The chain couples TRBV20-1 to TRBJ1-4, with D hard to call. The CDR3 has 12 residues. Trimming stripped 3 bases from V and 5 bases from J, with 7 bases between. Germline CDR1 DFQATT, CDR2 SNEGSKA (reference sequence). The CDR3 protein is CSASKTNEKLFF. In DNA, the CDR3 is TGCAGTGCTAGTAAGACGAATGAAAAACTGTTTTTT.

The chain couples TRBV29-1 to TRBJ1-2, with 8 bases lining up with TRBD1. The CDR3 loop spans 13 amino acids. V was pared by 2 bases and J by 5 bases, with 4 bases of the junction left unmatched. Per the germline V gene, CDR1 is SQVTM and CDR2 is ANQGSEA. The DNA of the CDR3 is TGCAGCGTTGAACGGACAGGGTGGTATGGCTACACCTTC. As protein: CSVERTGWYGYTF.

This clonotype was seen at least ten times. V usage is TRBV12-3 or TRBV12-4 and J usage is TRBJ1-2, with no clear D. The CDR3 runs 13 residues. Trimming left V 2 bases short and J 2 bases short, with 6 bases between. CDR3: CASSLRENYGYTF. CDR3 DNA sequence: TGTGCCAGCAGTTTACGCGAAAACTATGGCTACACCTTC.

This clonotype has a count of ten or more. The chain couples TRBV4-1 to TRBJ2-5; 10 bases are a match to TRBD2. The length of the CDR3 is 19 residues. The junction had 15 bases not matched to a gene; V was cut back by 3 bases and J by 2 bases. Germline-derived CDR1 and CDR2 are MGHRA and YSYEKL. This CDR3 is CASSQLPGTTSGEQETQYF. The DNA of the CDR3 is TGCGCCAGCAGCCAGCTCCCTGGCACCACTAGCGGGGAGCAAGAGACCCAGTACTTC.

This clonotype came up many times. The chain uses TRBV11-3 and TRBJ2-1, with 8 bases that match TRBD2. Germline V gene sequence: CDR1 SGHNT, CDR2 YENEEA. The CDR3 has 19 amino acids. Trimming removed 1 base from V and 8 bases from J; junction bases left unmatched: 19. Here the CDR3 reads CASSLVGFLGGGRSHEQFF. The DNA of the CDR3 is TGTGCCAGCAGCTTAGTAGGTTTTCTTGGGGGCGGGAGGAGTCATGAGCAGTTCTTC.